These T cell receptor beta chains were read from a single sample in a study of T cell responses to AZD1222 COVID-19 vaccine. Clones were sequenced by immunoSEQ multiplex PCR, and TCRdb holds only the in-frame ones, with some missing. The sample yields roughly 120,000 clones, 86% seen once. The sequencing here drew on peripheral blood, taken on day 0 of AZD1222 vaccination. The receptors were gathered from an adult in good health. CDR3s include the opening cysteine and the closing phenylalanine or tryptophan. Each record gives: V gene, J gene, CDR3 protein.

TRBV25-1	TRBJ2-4	CASSEERENIQYF
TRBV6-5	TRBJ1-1	CASTEGGGLTEAFF
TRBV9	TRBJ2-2	CASSVGGSNTGELFF
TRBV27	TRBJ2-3	CASSFLGRQGGTDTQYF
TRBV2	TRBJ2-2	CASSQNPTNTGELFF
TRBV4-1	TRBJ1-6	CASSQDPSNSPLHF
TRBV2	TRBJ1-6	CASSERQGDNSPLHF
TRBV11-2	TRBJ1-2	CASSWRGGGYTF
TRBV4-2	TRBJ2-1	CASSQDSGLAGITYNEQFF
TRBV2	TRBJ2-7	CASSSWEQYF
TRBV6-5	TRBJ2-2	CASSSTSYTGELFF
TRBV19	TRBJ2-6	CASSIEPSGANVLTF
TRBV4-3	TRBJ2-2	CASSQVAVSGGFAGELFF
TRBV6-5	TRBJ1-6	CASSRTNSPLHF
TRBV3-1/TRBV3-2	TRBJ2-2	CASSQGRNTGELFF
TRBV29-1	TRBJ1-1	CSVDQGMNTEAFF
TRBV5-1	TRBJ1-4	CASSLGQTATNEKLFF
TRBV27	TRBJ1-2	CASSFIGGGYTF
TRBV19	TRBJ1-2	CASSIQGAGYTF
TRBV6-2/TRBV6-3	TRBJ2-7	CASSYSAGITYEQYF
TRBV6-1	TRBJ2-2	CASSDGTSGRGNTGELFF
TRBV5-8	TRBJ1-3	CASSLSDRSGNTIYF